This TCR beta chain is drawn from a study of T-cell reconstitution after alpha-beta-depleted transplantation in children. Findings of the study overall: Newly made T cells mostly supplied T-cell counts and diversity one year after transplant.

This clonotype has more than one count but fewer than ten. Its antigen is currently unknown. Trimming removed 5 bases from V and 4 bases from J; junction bases left unmatched: 17. There are 17 residues in the CDR3. Germline V lookup: CDR1 DFQATT, CDR2 SNEGSKA (reference sequence). Preparation of the TCRbeta library involved a method that used unique molecular identifiers. MiXCR was run by TCRdb on the PCR reads, yielding one entry per CDR3 protein. This sample has approximately 1,000,000 distinct CDR3 sequences, with roughly 29% found just once. This sequence was found in a boy under three years old who had a stem cell transplant for SCID, so the T cells may come from the graft donor. This rearrangement joins TRBV20-1 to TRBJ2-1; TRBD2 matches at 7 bases. The material sequenced was PBMCs, mostly from graft donor cells, taken 360 days after TCRalphabeta/CD19-depleted stem cell transplant. CDR3 residues: CSARSRTTSVRYNEQFF. As DNA, the CDR3 is TGCAGTGCTCGGAGTAGAACTACTAGCGTGCGGTACAATGAGCAGTTCTTC.